This TCR beta chain was identified during a study of CD8 T cells in Susac syndrome. Notes on the study in general: Peak Susac CD8+ clonal expansion was seen in TEMRA cells and active patients.

About this clonotype: Its antigen is as yet unknown.

After removal of 5 bases from V and 3 bases from J, the junction contained 7 bases not matched to a gene. There are 15 residues in the CDR3. Per germline, CDR1 LNHDA and CDR2 SQIVND (reference sequence). Random hexamers served to reverse transcribe roughly 0.5 to 1 ug RNA. MiXCR, applied by TCRdb to the immunoSEQ multiplex PCR reads, yields one record per CDR3 protein. Here the sample spans 100,000 to 150,000 distinct CDR3 sequences, around 94% being singletons. Sequencing was performed on CD8+ T cells from PBMCs. The receptor's source is a human donor with Susac syndrome. This sequence joins TRBV19 and TRBJ2-7; 10 bases agree with TRBD2. The CDR3 is CASSASSGRSYEQYF. CDR3 nucleotide sequence: TGTGCCAGTAGTGCATCTAGCGGGAGAAGCTACGAGCAGTACTTC.